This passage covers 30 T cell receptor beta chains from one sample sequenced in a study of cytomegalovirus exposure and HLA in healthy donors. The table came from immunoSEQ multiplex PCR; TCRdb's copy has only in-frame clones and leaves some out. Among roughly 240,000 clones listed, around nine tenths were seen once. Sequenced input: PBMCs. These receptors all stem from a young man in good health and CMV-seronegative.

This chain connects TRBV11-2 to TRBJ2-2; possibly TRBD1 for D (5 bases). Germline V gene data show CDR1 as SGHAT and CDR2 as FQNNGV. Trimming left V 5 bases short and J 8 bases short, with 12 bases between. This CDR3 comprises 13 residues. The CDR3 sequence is CASSKLRGGELFF. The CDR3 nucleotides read TGTGCCAGCAGCAAACTAAGGGGTGGGGAGCTGTTTTTT.

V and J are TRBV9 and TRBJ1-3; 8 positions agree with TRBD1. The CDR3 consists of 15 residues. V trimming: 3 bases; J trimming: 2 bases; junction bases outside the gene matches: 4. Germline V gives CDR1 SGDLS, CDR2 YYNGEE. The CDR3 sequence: CASSAGGAAGNTIYF. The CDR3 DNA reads TGTGCCAGCAGCGCAGGGGGCGCAGCTGGAAACACCATATATTTT.

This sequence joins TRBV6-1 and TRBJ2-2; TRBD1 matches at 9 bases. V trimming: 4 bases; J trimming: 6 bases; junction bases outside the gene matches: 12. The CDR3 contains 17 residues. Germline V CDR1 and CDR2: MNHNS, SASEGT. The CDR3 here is CASSGVGQGIDSGELFF. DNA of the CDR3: TGTGCCAGCAGTGGGGTGGGACAGGGAATCGATTCCGGGGAGCTGTTTTTT.

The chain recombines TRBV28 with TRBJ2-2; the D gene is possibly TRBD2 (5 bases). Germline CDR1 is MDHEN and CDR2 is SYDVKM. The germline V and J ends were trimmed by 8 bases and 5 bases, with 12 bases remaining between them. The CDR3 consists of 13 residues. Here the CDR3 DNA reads TGTGCCAGCTTTTGGGGAGAGACCGGGGAGCTGTTTTTT. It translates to CASFWGETGELFF.

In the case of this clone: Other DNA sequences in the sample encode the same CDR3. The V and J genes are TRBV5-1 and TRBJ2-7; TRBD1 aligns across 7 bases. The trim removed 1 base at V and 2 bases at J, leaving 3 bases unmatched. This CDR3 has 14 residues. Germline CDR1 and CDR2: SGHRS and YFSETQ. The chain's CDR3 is CASSLSGQAYEQYF. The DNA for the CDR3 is TGCGCCAGCAGCTTGAGCGGACAGGCCTACGAGCAGTACTTC.

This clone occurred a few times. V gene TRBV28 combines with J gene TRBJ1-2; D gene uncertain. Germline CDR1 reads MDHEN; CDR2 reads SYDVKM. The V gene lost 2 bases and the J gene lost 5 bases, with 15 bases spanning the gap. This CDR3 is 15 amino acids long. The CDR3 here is CASSLTVGLEYGYTF. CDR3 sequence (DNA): TGTGCCAGCAGTTTAACGGTTGGACTGGAATATGGCTACACCTTC.

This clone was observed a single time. CDR3 sequence (DNA): TGCGCCAGCAGTGAAAGGAGGGGAAAACTGTTTTTT. Amino acids: CASSERRGKLFF. V is TRBV10-2 and J is TRBJ1-4, with D possibly matching TRBD1 (5 bases). The CDR3 extends over 12 amino acids. Germline V lookup: CDR1 WSHSY, CDR2 SAAADI. The V and J ends lost 3 bases and 10 bases respectively, with 9 bases between them.

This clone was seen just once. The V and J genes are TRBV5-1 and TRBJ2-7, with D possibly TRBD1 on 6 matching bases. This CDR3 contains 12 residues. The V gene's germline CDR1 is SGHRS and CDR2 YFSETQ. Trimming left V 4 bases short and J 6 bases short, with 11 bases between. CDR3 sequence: CASSPGQREQYF. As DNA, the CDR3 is TGCGCCAGCAGCCCCGGACAGCGCGAGCAGTACTTC.

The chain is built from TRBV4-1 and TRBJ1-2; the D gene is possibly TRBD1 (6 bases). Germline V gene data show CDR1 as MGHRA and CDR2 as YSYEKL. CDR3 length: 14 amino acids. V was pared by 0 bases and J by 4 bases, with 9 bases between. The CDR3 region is CASSQDLDSYGYTF. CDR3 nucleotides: TGCGCCAGCAGCCAAGATTTGGACAGCTATGGCTACACCTTC.

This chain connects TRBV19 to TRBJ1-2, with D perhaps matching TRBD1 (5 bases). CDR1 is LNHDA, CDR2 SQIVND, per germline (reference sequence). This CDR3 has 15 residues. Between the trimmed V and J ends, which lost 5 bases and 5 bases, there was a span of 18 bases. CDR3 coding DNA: TGTGCCAGTAGTGTAGTAGGGGCTCAACTTTATGGCTACACCTTC. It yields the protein CASSVVGAQLYGYTF.

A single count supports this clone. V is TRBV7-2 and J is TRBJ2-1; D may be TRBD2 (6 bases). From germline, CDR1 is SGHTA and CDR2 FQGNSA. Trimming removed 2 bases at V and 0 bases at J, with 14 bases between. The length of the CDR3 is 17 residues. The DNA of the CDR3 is TGTGCCAGCAGCTTACGGGAGAGCGTCAGCTCCTACAATGAGCAGTTCTTC. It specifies CASSLRESVSSYNEQFF. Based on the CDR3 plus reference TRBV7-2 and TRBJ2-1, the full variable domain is GAGVSQSPSNKVTEKGKDVELRCDPISGHTALYWYRQSLGQGLEFLIYFQGNSAPDKSGLPSDRFSAERTGGSVSTLTIQRTQQEDSAVYLCASSLRESVSSYNEQFFGPGTRLTVL.

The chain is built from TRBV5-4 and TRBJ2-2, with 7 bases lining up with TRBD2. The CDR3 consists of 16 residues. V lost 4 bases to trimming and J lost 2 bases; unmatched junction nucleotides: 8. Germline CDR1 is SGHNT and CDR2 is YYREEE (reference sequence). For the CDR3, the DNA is TGTGCCAGCAGCCCCGGAGCGGGAACTAACACCGGGGAGCTGTTTTTT. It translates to CASSPGAGTNTGELFF.

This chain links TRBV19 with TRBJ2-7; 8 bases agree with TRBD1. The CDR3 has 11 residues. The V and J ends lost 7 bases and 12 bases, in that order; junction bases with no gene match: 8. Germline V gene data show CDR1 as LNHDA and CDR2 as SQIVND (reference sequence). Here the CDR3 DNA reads TGTGCCAGTACTTTCCAGGGGGCCGCGTACTTC. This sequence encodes CASTFQGAAYF.

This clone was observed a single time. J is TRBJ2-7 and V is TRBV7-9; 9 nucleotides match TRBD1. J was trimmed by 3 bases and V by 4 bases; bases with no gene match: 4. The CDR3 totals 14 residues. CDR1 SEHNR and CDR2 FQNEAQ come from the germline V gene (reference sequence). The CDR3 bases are TGTGCCAGCAGCTCTCGGGACAGGGTCTACGAGCAGTACTTC. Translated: CASSSRDRVYEQYF. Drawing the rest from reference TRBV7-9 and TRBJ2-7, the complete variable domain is DTGVSQNPRHKITKRGQNVTFRCDPISEHNRLYWYRQTLGQGPEFLTYFQNEAQLEKSRLLSDRFSAERPKGSFSTLEIQRTEQGDSAMYLCASSSRDRVYEQYFGPGTRLTVT.

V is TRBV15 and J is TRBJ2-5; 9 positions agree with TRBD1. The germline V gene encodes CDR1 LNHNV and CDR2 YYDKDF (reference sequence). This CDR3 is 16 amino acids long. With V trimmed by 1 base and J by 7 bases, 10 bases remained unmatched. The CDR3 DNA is TGTGCCACCAGCAGAGCTCCAACAGGGGGCCGGGGGACCCAGTACTTC. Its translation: CATSRAPTGGRGTQYF.

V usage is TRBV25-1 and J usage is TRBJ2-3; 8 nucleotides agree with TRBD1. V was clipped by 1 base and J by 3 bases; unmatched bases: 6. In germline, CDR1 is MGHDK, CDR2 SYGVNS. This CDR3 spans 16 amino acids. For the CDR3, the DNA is TGTGCCAGCAGTGAATGGGGGACAGGAATTACAGATACGCAGTATTTT. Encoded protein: CASSEWGTGITDTQYF.

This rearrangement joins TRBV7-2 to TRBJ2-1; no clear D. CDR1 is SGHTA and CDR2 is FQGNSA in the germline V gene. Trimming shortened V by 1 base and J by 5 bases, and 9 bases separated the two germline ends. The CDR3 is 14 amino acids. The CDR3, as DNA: TGTGCCAGCAGCTTAGACGTAAGCAACAATGAGCAGTTCTTC. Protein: CASSLDVSNNEQFF. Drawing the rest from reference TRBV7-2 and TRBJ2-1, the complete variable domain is GAGVSQSPSNKVTEKGKDVELRCDPISGHTALYWYRQSLGQGLEFLIYFQGNSAPDKSGLPSDRFSAERTGGSVSTLTIQRTQQEDSAVYLCASSLDVSNNEQFFGPGTRLTVL.

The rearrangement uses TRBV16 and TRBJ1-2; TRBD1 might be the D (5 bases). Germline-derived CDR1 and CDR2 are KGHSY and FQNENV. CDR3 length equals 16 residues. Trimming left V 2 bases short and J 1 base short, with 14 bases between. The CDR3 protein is CASSQRGVTDNYGYTF. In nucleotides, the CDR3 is TGTGCCAGCAGCCAACGGGGGGTGACTGATAACTATGGCTACACCTTC.

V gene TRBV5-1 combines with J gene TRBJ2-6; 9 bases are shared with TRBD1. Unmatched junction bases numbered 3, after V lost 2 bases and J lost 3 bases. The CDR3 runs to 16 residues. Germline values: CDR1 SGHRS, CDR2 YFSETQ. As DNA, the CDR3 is TGCGCCAGCAGCTTACAGGGGGCTAATGGGGCCAACGTCCTGACTTTC. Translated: CASSLQGANGANVLTF.

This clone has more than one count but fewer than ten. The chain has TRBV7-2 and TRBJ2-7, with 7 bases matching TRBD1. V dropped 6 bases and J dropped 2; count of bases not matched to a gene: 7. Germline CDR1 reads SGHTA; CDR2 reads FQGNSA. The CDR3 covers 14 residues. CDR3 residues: CASSPMTGTYEQYF. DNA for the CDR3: TGTGCCAGCAGTCCCATGACAGGGACCTACGAGCAGTACTTC. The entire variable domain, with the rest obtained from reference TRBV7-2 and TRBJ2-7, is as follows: GAGVSQSPSNKVTEKGKDVELRCDPISGHTALYWYRQSLGQGLEFLIYFQGNSAPDKSGLPSDRFSAERTGGSVSTLTIQRTQQEDSAVYLCASSPMTGTYEQYFGPGTRLTVT.

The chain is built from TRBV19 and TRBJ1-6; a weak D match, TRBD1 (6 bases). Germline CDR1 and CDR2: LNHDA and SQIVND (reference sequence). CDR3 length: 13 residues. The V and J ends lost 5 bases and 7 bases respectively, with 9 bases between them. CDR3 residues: CASSLQGNSPLHF. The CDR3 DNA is TGTGCCAGTAGTTTGCAGGGGAATTCACCCCTCCACTTT.

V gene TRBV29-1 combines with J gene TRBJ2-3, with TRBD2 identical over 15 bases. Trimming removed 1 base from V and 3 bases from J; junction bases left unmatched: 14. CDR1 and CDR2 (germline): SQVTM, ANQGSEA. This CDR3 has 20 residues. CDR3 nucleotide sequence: TGCAGCGTTGAAGCAAACGACTCCGGGACTAGCGGGGGGATTACAGATACGCAGTATTTT. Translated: CSVEANDSGTSGGITDTQYF.

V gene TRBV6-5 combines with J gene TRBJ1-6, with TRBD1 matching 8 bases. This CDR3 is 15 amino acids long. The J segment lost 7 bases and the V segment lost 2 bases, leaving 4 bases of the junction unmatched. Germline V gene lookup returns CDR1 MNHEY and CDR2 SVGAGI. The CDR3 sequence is CASSYGGTGNSPLHF. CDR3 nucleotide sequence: TGTGCCAGCAGTTACGGGGGGACAGGAAATTCACCCCTCCACTTT.

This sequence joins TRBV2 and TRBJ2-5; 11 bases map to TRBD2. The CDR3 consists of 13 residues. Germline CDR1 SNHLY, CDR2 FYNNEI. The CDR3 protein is CGLAGGPQETQYF. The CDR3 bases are TGTGGGCTAGCGGGGGGCCCGCAAGAGACCCAGTACTTC. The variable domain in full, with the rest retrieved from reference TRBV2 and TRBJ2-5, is EPEVTQTPSHQVTQMGQEVILRCVPISNHLYFYWYRQILGQKVEFLVSFYNNEISEKSEIFDDQFSVERPDGSNFTLKIRSTKLEDSAMYFCGLAGGPQETQYFGPGTRLLVL.

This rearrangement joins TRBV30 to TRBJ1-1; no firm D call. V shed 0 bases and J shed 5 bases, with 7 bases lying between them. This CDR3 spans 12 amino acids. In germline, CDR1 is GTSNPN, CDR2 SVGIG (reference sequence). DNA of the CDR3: TGTGCCTGGAGTGTACTAGGGACTGAAGCTTTCTTT. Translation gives CAWSVLGTEAFF.

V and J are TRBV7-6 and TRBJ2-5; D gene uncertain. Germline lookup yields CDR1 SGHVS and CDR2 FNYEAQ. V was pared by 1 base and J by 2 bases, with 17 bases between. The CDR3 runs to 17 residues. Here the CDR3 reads CASSLVFPSGGQETQYF. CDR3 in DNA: TGTGCCAGCAGCTTAGTTTTCCCTAGTGGTGGGCAAGAGACCCAGTACTTC.

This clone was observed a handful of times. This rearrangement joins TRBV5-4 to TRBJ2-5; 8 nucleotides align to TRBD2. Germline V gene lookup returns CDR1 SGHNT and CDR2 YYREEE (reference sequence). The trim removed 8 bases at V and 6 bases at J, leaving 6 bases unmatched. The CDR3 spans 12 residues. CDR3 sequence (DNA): TGTGCCAGGGGACGGGAGGGGCAGACCCAGTACTTC. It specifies CARGREGQTQYF.

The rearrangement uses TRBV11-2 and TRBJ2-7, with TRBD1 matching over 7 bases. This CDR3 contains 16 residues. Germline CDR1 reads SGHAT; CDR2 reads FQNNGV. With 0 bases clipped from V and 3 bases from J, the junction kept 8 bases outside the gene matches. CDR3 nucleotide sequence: TGTGCCAGCAGCTTAGATAGGGGTGGACAGGTCTACGAGCAGTACTTC. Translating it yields CASSLDRGGQVYEQYF.

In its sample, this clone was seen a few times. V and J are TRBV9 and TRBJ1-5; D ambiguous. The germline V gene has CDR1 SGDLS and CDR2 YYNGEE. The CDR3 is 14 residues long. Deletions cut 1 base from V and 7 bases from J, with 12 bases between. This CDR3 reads CASSVLAAGQPQHF. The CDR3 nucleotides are TGTGCCAGCAGCGTATTGGCTGCAGGACAGCCCCAGCATTTT.

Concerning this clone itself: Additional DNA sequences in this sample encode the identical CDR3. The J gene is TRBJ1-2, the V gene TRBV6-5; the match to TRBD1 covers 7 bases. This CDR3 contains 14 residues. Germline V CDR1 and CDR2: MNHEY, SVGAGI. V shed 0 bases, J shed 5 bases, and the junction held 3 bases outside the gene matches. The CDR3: CASSYSEGAYGYTF. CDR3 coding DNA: TGTGCCAGCAGTTACTCAGAGGGGGCATATGGCTACACCTTC.